The 19 T cell receptor beta chains listed next were all sequenced from one sample in a study of patients and donors after allogeneic stem cell transplantation. TCRdb reprocessed the RT-PCR reads via MiXCR and lists one record per CDR3 protein. The profile shows some 40,000 distinct CDR3 sequences, over 25% of them singletons. The sequenced sample consisted of blood, either unsorted or a sorted T cell fraction (not recorded which). The source is a human donor who was either an allogeneic HSCT recipient or a stem cell or donor lymphocyte infusion donor (not recorded which). It is not recorded whose cells these are; they may come from a transplant donor.

This clonotype appeared many times. The chain is built from TRBV5-6 and TRBJ1-3; the D is unclear. V shed 2 bases and J shed 3 bases, with 12 bases lying between them. This CDR3 comprises 15 residues. CDR1 and CDR2 from the germline V gene are SGHDT and YYEEEE. CDR3 in DNA: TGTGCCAGCAGCTTTCTTAGGATGAGTGGAAACACCATATATTTT. This gives the protein CASSFLRMSGNTIYF.

The rearrangement links TRBV4-2 to TRBJ2-2; 10 nucleotides match TRBD2. The CDR3 is 20 amino acids. The germline V gene has CDR1 LGHNA and CDR2 YNFKEQ. V was pared by 3 bases and J by 0 bases, with 13 bases of the junction left unmatched. CDR3 protein: CASSHQGRLAGPANTGELFF. The CDR3 region has the DNA TGTGCCAGCAGCCATCAAGGAAGACTAGCGGGCCCCGCGAACACCGGGGAGCTGTTTTTT.

The V and J genes are TRBV4-2 and TRBJ2-5; the D gene is possibly TRBD2 (6 bases). CDR1 LGHNA and CDR2 YNFKEQ come from the germline V gene. The V gene lost 7 bases and the J gene lost 5 bases, with 26 bases spanning the gap. The CDR3 runs to 17 residues. The CDR3, as DNA: TGTGCCAGCACTCGGTCCGTCGCAGCGAACGGAGGGGAGACCCAGTACTTC. This translates into CASTRSVAANGGETQYF.

This clonotype was found many times. The chain combines TRBV20-1 with TRBJ2-7; tentatively, D is TRBD1 (6 bases). V dropped 5 bases and J dropped 0 bases, with 8 bases sitting between them. In germline, CDR1 is DFQATT, CDR2 SNEGSKA (reference sequence). CDR3 size: 12 residues. The CDR3 spells CSARQDSYEQYF. CDR3 coding DNA: TGCAGTGCTCGACAGGACTCCTACGAGCAGTACTTC.

This clonotype was recorded many times. The rearrangement uses TRBV20-1 and TRBJ1-1, with 7 bases lining up with TRBD1. The CDR3 is 14 amino acids. In germline, CDR1 is DFQATT, CDR2 SNEGSKA (reference sequence). V was clipped by 0 bases and J by 5 bases; unmatched bases: 6. Written as DNA, the CDR3 is TGCAGTGCTAGAGACATTCAGGGGGTTACTGAAGCTTTCTTT. Encoded protein: CSARDIQGVTEAFF.

The V call is TRBV24-1, the J call TRBJ2-5, with 9 bases aligning to TRBD1. Germline CDR1 and CDR2: KGHDR and SFDVKD. V lost 6 bases, J lost 0 bases, and 10 bases stayed unmatched. The CDR3 is made up of 17 amino acids. CDR3 nucleotides: TGTGCCACCAGTCCTAAACCAGGACAGGGGAACCAAGAGACCCAGTACTTC. Translated, it gives CATSPKPGQGNQETQYF.

This clonotype appeared once. The J gene is TRBJ2-2, the V gene TRBV29-1, with TRBD1 matching over 9 bases. Germline trimming cut 3 bases from V and 4 bases from J; bases unmatched to any gene: 6. The CDR3 is 15 residues long. CDR1 SQVTM and CDR2 ANQGSEA come from the germline V gene. Here the CDR3 DNA reads TGCAGCGTTGAGAGACAGGGGGATCCCACCGGGGAGCTGTTTTTT. Residues: CSVERQGDPTGELFF.

This clonotype was seen more than once but under ten times. This chain joins TRBV5-1 and TRBJ2-1; the match to TRBD2 covers 7 bases. The CDR3 consists of 17 residues. V lost 2 bases to trimming and J lost 2 bases; unmatched junction nucleotides: 10. Germline assignment: CDR1 SGHRS and CDR2 YFSETQ. This chain's CDR3 is CASSFGPSAGAYNEQFF. In DNA, the CDR3 is TGCGCCAGCAGCTTTGGTCCATCGGCGGGAGCCTACAATGAGCAGTTCTTC.

V gene TRBV5-1 combines with J gene TRBJ2-1; TRBD2 aligns across 12 bases. Germline V CDR1 and CDR2: SGHRS, YFSETQ. Losses at the gene ends were 4 bases for V and 9 bases for J; bases not matched to a gene: 5. The CDR3 has 14 residues. The CDR3 region is CASSPGLAGPEQFF. The CDR3 nucleotides are TGCGCCAGCAGCCCGGGACTAGCGGGCCCTGAGCAGTTCTTC.

This clonotype has more than one count but fewer than ten. The V and J genes are TRBV15 and TRBJ1-6, with D hard to call. The CDR3 length is 12 residues. Per germline, CDR1 LNHNV and CDR2 YYDKDF (reference sequence). Trimming took 6 bases from V and 10 from J, leaving 10 bases between them. CDR3 DNA sequence: TGTGCCACCAGGCGGTCAGGCTCACCCCTCCACTTT. It translates to CATRRSGSPLHF.

CDR3 protein: CSAAGGWDTQYF. The CDR3 DNA follows: TGCAGTGCTGCGGGAGGATGGGATACGCAGTATTTT. The chain couples TRBV20-1 to TRBJ2-3, with 8 bases that match TRBD2. The CDR3 totals 12 residues. V was pared by 5 bases and J by 6 bases, with 4 bases of the junction left unmatched. Looked up from germline, CDR1 is DFQATT and CDR2 is SNEGSKA (reference sequence).

This chain connects TRBV7-8 to TRBJ1-2; D gene unclear. The V and J ends lost 0 bases and 2 bases respectively, with 4 bases between them. Germline V gene lookup returns CDR1 SGHVS and CDR2 FQNEAQ. The CDR3 has 13 residues. In nucleotides, the CDR3 is TGTGCCAGCAGCTTAGCCAGAAACTATGGCTACACCTTC. It yields the protein CASSLARNYGYTF.

The chain employs TRBV18 and TRBJ2-3; D call uncertain. Germline V gene sequence: CDR1 KGHSH, CDR2 LQKENI. CDR3 length: 11 amino acids. The V end was cut by 5 bases, the J end by 2 bases, with 2 bases between. CDR3 residues: CASSSTDTQYF. The CDR3 nucleotides are TGTGCCAGCTCATCCACAGATACGCAGTATTTT.

Only a few counts were recorded for this clonotype. This rearrangement joins TRBV20-1 to TRBJ2-7; D might be TRBD2 (5 bases). The CDR3 totals 13 residues. CDR1 and CDR2 (germline): DFQATT, SNEGSKA (reference sequence). V was shortened by 2 bases and J by 3 bases, with 11 bases between the two germline ends. This CDR3 reads CSARPRVDYEQYF. CDR3 in DNA: TGCAGTGCTAGACCGCGGGTCGACTACGAGCAGTACTTC.

This clonotype was counted at least ten times. This sequence joins TRBV5-1 and TRBJ1-1; 7 bases are a match to TRBD1. This CDR3 has 15 amino acids. V lost 1 base, J lost 5 bases, and 8 bases stayed unmatched. Germline V gives CDR1 SGHRS, CDR2 YFSETQ. This CDR3 reads CASSLTATGPTEAFF. As DNA, the CDR3 is TGCGCCAGCAGCTTGACCGCGACAGGGCCGACTGAAGCTTTCTTT.

Ten or more counts support this clonotype. V is TRBV5-4 and J is TRBJ2-7; a weak D match, TRBD2 (5 bases). Trimming pared 2 bases from V and 0 bases from J, leaving 6 bases between. This CDR3 is built from 13 residues. The germline CDR1 and CDR2 sequences are SGHNT and YYREEE (reference sequence). CDR3 residues: CASSLGSSYEQYF. The CDR3 nucleotides are TGTGCCAGCAGCTTAGGGAGCTCCTACGAGCAGTACTTC.

Only a few counts were recorded for this clonotype. The J gene is TRBJ1-2, the V gene TRBV4-3, with D hard to call. From germline, CDR1 is LGHNA and CDR2 YSLEER. Trimming removed 0 bases at V and 8 bases at J, with 10 bases between. The CDR3 contains 13 residues. The CDR3 loop is CASSQDTYGGYTF. CDR3 coding DNA: TGCGCCAGCAGCCAAGATACCTATGGCGGCTACACCTTC.

In its sample, this clonotype was seen many times. The rearrangement links TRBV2 to TRBJ1-2; D possibly corresponds to TRBD1 (6 bases). CDR1 SNHLY and CDR2 FYNNEI come from the germline V gene. The V gene lost 7 bases and the J gene lost 4 bases, with 16 bases spanning the gap. The CDR3 runs 14 residues. This CDR3 reads CASIPPGVGYGYTF. CDR3 sequence (DNA): TGTGCCAGCATCCCCCCAGGGGTTGGCTATGGCTACACCTTC.

About this clonotype itself: One junction end does not reproduce the germline sequence, and a read error may be involved. This chain uses TRBV7-9 with TRBJ2-3, with D uncertain. The CDR3 runs 11 residues. Germline V lookup: CDR1 SEHNR, CDR2 FQNEAQ (reference sequence). The CDR3 DNA reads TGTGCCGGCAGCGACGTAGATACGCAGTATTTT. It specifies CAGSDVDTQYF. The variable domain in full, completed from reference TRBV7-9 and TRBJ2-3, reads DTGVSQNPRHKITKRGQNVTFRCDPISEHNRLYWYRQTLGQGPEFLTYFQNEAQLEKSRLLSDRFSAERPKGSFSTLEIQRTEQGDSAMYLCAGSDVDTQYFGPGTRLTVL.